The sequence of this T cell receptor beta chain was determined in a study of blood T cell repertoires in COVID-19. At the level of the study: Some COVID-19 samples were acute and others convalescent; all came from the United States, Italy and Spain.

Repertoires were generated with immunoSEQ multiplex PCR, while TCRdb's copy carries only in-frame clones and drops some. The data show roughly 300,000 clones, around 85% seen once. Cohorts were assigned according to the clinical history that participants reported. The V gene's germline CDR1 is SGHVS and CDR2 FQNEAQ. This CDR3 comprises 15 residues. Unmatched junction bases numbered 8, after V lost 5 bases and J lost 3 bases. This sequence joins TRBV7-8 and TRBJ2-7; 9 bases are a match to TRBD2. The source is a woman aged 45-65 years who had recovered from COVID-19. Material: PBMCs or T cells enriched from blood (not recorded which). Here the CDR3 reads CASSLAAGGIYEQYF. In DNA, the CDR3 is TGTGCCAGCAGCCTCGCGGCGGGGGGGATCTACGAGCAGTACTTC. The full variable domain, its missing parts supplied by reference TRBV7-8 and TRBJ2-7, is GAGVSQSPRYKVAKRGQDVALRCDPISGHVSLFWYQQALGQGPEFLTYFQNEAQLDKSGLPSDRFFAERPEGSVSTLKIQRTQQEDSAVYLCASSLAAGGIYEQYFGPGTRLTVT.